Listed below are T cell receptor beta chains from one sample, sequenced in a study of blood T cell repertoires in COVID-19. Profiling relied on immunoSEQ multiplex PCR, and the TCRdb table lists in-frame clones only, not all of them. This sample has approximately 300,000 clones, with 85% to 95% found just once. The sequencing sample was made of PBMCs or T cells enriched from blood (not recorded which). The receptors here all came from a woman younger than 45 who had been exposed to COVID-19. The conserved cysteine and the conserved F or W are not part of the CDR3 here.

TRBJ1-6 TRBV2 ASSGTGGLSPLH
TRBJ1-1 TRBV6-1 ASSDRGQAF
TRBJ2-5 TRBV5-1 ASSGLIRRETQY
TRBJ1-1 TRBV19 ASSISRASEAF
TRBJ2-7 TRBV7-2 ASSLEVTRGYEQY
TRBJ1-1 TRBV7-9 ASRPMRGRHTEAF
TRBJ1-2 TRBV7-9 ASSLGQGYGYT
TRBJ1-6 TRBV9 ASSVASGVRPLH
TRBJ2-1 TRBV19 ASSVDRGFSNEQF
TRBJ2-3 TRBV7-3 ASSLGSLAGADTQY
TRBJ2-1 TRBV3-1/TRBV3-2 ASSLGLAGNSRPYNEQF
TRBJ1-2 TRBV4-2 ASSQDFAGGYDYGYT
TRBJ2-7 TRBV7-9 ASSLSGRVYEQY
TRBJ1-3 TRBV11-2 ASSLVLALRDSGNTIY
TRBJ1-5 TRBV9 ASNQGQGWQPQH
TRBJ1-5 TRBV3-1/TRBV3-2 ASSPSSGYQPQH
TRBJ1-5 TRBV19 ASSINGADRSNQPQH
TRBJ2-1 TRBV4-3 ASSPGTGDHNEQF
TRBJ2-3 TRBV13 ASSLVRGGTDTQY
TRBJ2-1 TRBV11-3 ASSSNSGGRTSEQF
TRBJ2-7 TRBV28 ASRPSTRTKPYEQY
TRBJ2-7 TRBV5-1 ASSLNLAEQY
TRBJ1-2 TRBV5-1 ASSPTDSDGYT
TRBJ2-1 TRBV4-1 ASSPYLGGVSYNEQF
TRBJ1-3 TRBV11-2 ASSSVTGTAGVY
TRBJ1-1 TRBV5-4 ASSLRGVGGNTEAF
TRBJ2-7 TRBV7-2 ASSYGTSGALLPS
TRBJ2-6 TRBV5-1 ASSLQPLSGANVLT
TRBJ2-2 TRBV5-6 ASSLTHRQATGELF
TRBJ1-1 TRBV19 ASSIVPGSTEAF
TRBJ1-1 TRBV15 APEGVSEAF
TRBJ1-2 TRBV12-3/TRBV12-4 ASSPRRPGGYT
TRBJ2-1 TRBV7-9 ASSSLSGGEYNEQF
TRBJ2-7 TRBV5-1 ASSKGLGRTSYEQY
TRBJ2-6 TRBV5-4 ASSSPPGTETSGANVLT
TRBJ1-1 TRBV23-1 ASSPPRSTEAF
TRBJ1-2 TRBV6-5 ASSFAGESYGYT
TRBJ2-7 TRBV9 ASSPTGSSYEQY
TRBJ1-2 TRBV5-4 ASSLGGTTGRVYGYT
TRBJ2-1 TRBV5-1 ASSDLSGGANEQF
TRBJ2-3 TRBV5-4 ASSPFSGASTDTQY
TRBJ1-4 TRBV6-7 ASSYSIRGRTNEKLF
TRBJ1-4 TRBV7-9 ASSQGYNEKLF